These 26 T cell receptor beta chains were all obtained from the same sample, sequenced in a study of CD8 T cells in ankylosing spondylitis. General study points: A motif of several highly homologous TCR beta variants was seen as apparently characteristic of ankylosing spondylitis blood.

Their cognate antigens are unknown. TCRdb independently ran MiXCR on the 5' RACE reads; one entry per CDR3 protein. This sample has around 430,000 distinct CDR3 sequences; 15% to 20% occur once, and the top ten carry over 0.9%. The sequenced sample was blood, either unsorted or a sorted T cell fraction (not recorded which). Source of these receptors: a male donor with ankylosing spondylitis.

This clonotype came up a few times. V usage is TRBV5-1 and J usage is TRBJ1-4; D remains unclear. The CDR3 is 13 amino acids. Trimming took off 1 base at V and 7 bases at J, with 8 bases between the two ends. Germline V gene sequence: CDR1 SGHRS, CDR2 YFSETQ. Here the CDR3 reads CASSLPGSEKLFF. CDR3 nucleotide sequence: TGCGCCAGCAGCTTGCCAGGCAGTGAAAAACTGTTTTTT.

This clonotype was seen repeatedly, ten times or more. The chain has TRBV20-1 and TRBJ2-1; D call uncertain. CDR3 length: 14 amino acids. Germline values: CDR1 DFQATT, CDR2 SNEGSKA (reference sequence). Trimming shortened V by 3 bases and J by 4 bases, and 13 bases separated the two germline ends. CDR3 nucleotide sequence: TGCAGTGCTAGTAGGGCGGAGACGTACAATGAGCAGTTCTTC. Translated, it gives CSASRAETYNEQFF.

The chain uses TRBV21-1 and TRBJ2-1. TRBV21-1 is deemed a pseudogene. The CDR3 spans 13 residues. CDR3 in DNA: TGTGCCAGCAGCAAGGGATTTTTCCATGAGCAGTTCTTC. This gives the protein CASSKGFFHEQFF.

This clonotype was counted only a few times. The rearrangement links TRBV20-1 to TRBJ1-3, with unresolved D. V lost 0 bases and J 0 bases, leaving 15 bases between the germline ends. CDR3 length: 17 amino acids. Looked up from germline, CDR1 is DFQATT and CDR2 is SNEGSKA (reference sequence). The CDR3 protein is CSARDGGGYLSGNTIYF. CDR3 nucleotides: TGCAGTGCTAGAGATGGTGGAGGATACCTCTCTGGAAACACCATATATTTT.

Only a few counts were recorded for this clonotype. The chain links TRBV20-1 to TRBJ1-5, with no clear D. Trimming removed 2 bases at V and 6 bases at J, with 11 bases between. Germline V gene data show CDR1 as DFQATT and CDR2 as SNEGSKA (reference sequence). The CDR3 has 13 amino acids. CDR3 sequence: CSARIGIGQPQHF. The CDR3 nucleotides are TGCAGTGCTAGAATTGGGATAGGTCAGCCCCAGCATTTT.

This clonotype was recorded a few times. This chain joins TRBV11-1 and TRBJ1-1, with a tentative D call TRBD1 (5 bases). This CDR3 has 16 residues. Germline CDR1 is SGHAT and CDR2 is FQDESV (reference sequence). Trimming removed 3 bases from V and 5 bases from J, with 19 bases in between. The chain's CDR3 is CASSFSLAPGGTEAFF. CDR3 nucleotide sequence: TGTGCCAGCAGCTTCTCTCTGGCCCCCGGGGGAACTGAAGCTTTCTTT. Complete variable domain (other parts from reference TRBV11-1 and TRBJ1-1): EAEVAQSPRYKITEKSQAVAFWCDPISGHATLYWYRQILGQGPELLVQFQDESVVDDSQLPKDRFSAERLKGVDSTLKIQPAELGDSAMYLCASSFSLAPGGTEAFFGQGTRLTVV.

In its sample, this clonotype was seen a few times. V usage is TRBV6-1 and J usage is TRBJ1-5, with D unresolved. Germline CDR1 reads MNHNS; CDR2 reads SASEGT. The CDR3 spans 13 residues. Trimming stripped 9 bases from V and 3 bases from J, with 12 bases between. The CDR3 reads CASSGVDNQPQHF. The CDR3 coding sequence is TGTGCCAGTTCCGGGGTCGACAATCAGCCCCAGCATTTT.

The rearrangement links TRBV28 to TRBJ2-2; 11 nucleotides agree with TRBD1. V trimming: 6 bases; J trimming: 4 bases; junction bases outside the gene matches: 1. The germline V gene has CDR1 MDHEN and CDR2 SYDVKM. The CDR3 extends over 14 amino acids. The DNA of the CDR3 is TGTGCCAGCAGCGGGACAGGGGGCACCGGGGAGCTGTTTTTT. This gives the protein CASSGTGGTGELFF.

The chain combines TRBV5-6 with TRBJ1-5, with 7 bases lining up with TRBD1. The trim removed 1 base at V and 2 bases at J, leaving 6 bases unmatched. Germline CDR1 reads SGHDT; CDR2 reads YYEEEE. The CDR3 consists of 16 residues. For the CDR3, the DNA is TGTGCCAGCAGCTTGACCTCCGGGACAGGCAATCAGCCCCAGCATTTT. The encoded protein is CASSLTSGTGNQPQHF.

This clonotype was counted at least ten times. The gene calls are TRBV10-3 and TRBJ1-1, with a tentative D call TRBD1 (6 bases). CDR1 and CDR2 (germline): ENHRY, SYGVKD. Trimming cost V 2 bases and J 5 bases, with 9 bases left between them. The CDR3 totals 13 residues. The CDR3 protein is CAISEGGGTEAFF. In DNA, the CDR3 is TGTGCCATCAGTGAGGGGGGCGGGACTGAAGCTTTCTTT.

This clonotype was picked up a small number of times. V gene TRBV5-1 combines with J gene TRBJ2-7, with D tentatively TRBD2 (6 bases). The CDR3 is made up of 14 amino acids. From germline, CDR1 is SGHRS and CDR2 YFSETQ. Trimming left V 5 bases short and J 6 bases short, with 18 bases between. DNA of the CDR3: TGCGCCAGCAGTTGCGGGGATTCTTACTGCGAGCAGTACTTC. It codes for CASSCGDSYCEQYF.

This clonotype was counted between two and nine times. The genes are TRBV28 and TRBJ2-3; D possibly corresponds to TRBD2 (5 bases). The germline CDR1 and CDR2 sequences are MDHEN and SYDVKM. CDR3 length: 13 residues. V was clipped by 6 bases and J by 3 bases, with 10 bases between them. The CDR3 DNA follows: TGTGCCAGCAGCAGACGACTAACAGATACGCAGTATTTT. It encodes CASSRRLTDTQYF.

A single count supports this clonotype. One end of the junction varies from germline; a read error may be responsible. The chain employs TRBV12-3 or TRBV12-4 and TRBJ2-2; possible D gene TRBD2, 6 bases. The CDR3 has 16 residues. The DNA for the CDR3 is TGTGCCAGCAGTAGCGGCGGGGTAGAGAGTACCGGGGGGCTGTTTTTT. It translates to CASSSGGVESTGGLFF.

This clonotype was detected ten times or more. This chain links TRBV4-3 with TRBJ1-4, with 8 bases matching TRBD1. The germline CDR1 and CDR2 sequences are LGHNA and YSLEER. CDR3 length: 16 residues. The trim removed 3 bases at V and 6 bases at J, leaving 9 bases unmatched. The CDR3 sequence: CASSHYSGTGHEKLFF. The CDR3 DNA sequence: TGCGCCAGCAGCCATTACTCCGGGACAGGACATGAAAAACTGTTTTTT.

The chain combines TRBV27 with TRBJ2-3; 10 bases are a match to TRBD2. Trimming cost V 3 bases and J 2 bases; bases outside gene matches: 8. Germline V lookup: CDR1 MNHEY, CDR2 SMNVEV (reference sequence). The CDR3 covers 17 residues. In DNA form, the CDR3 reads TGTGCCAGCAGTTTTCGAGCGGGGGGGTCTGTCACAGATACGCAGTATTTT. Residues: CASSFRAGGSVTDTQYF.

This clonotype was seen ten or more times. The V call is TRBV7-6, the J call TRBJ1-1, with 9 nucleotides matching TRBD1. Germline V gives CDR1 SGHVS, CDR2 FNYEAQ. V lost 5 bases, J lost 5 bases, and 12 bases stayed unmatched. CDR3 length: 16 residues. CDR3 nucleotide sequence: TGTGCCAGCAGCGTGCCGGACAGGGGAGGAAGGACTGAAGCTTTCTTT. Residues: CASSVPDRGGRTEAFF.

This clonotype was detected ten times or more. J is TRBJ2-3 and V is TRBV3-1; tentative D call: TRBD2 (6 bases). With 1 base removed from V and 11 bases from J, the gap between germline ends came to 13 bases. There are 13 residues in the CDR3. Germline values: CDR1 LGHDT, CDR2 YNNKEL (reference sequence). The CDR3 DNA reads TGTGCCAGCAGCCAAGTGGAGGGGTTCAAGCAGTATTTT. The encoded protein is CASSQVEGFKQYF.

In this sample, this clonotype turned up a few times. The rearrangement uses TRBV7-2 and TRBJ1-3; D perhaps matches TRBD1 (5 bases). CDR1 and CDR2 from the germline V gene are SGHTA and FQGNSA. The CDR3 is made up of 16 amino acids. Trimming cost V 2 bases and J 0 bases, with 11 bases left between them. The DNA for the CDR3 is TGTGCCAGCAGCTTAAGGGGAGGCGACTCTGGAAACACCATATATTTT. Protein: CASSLRGGDSGNTIYF. Supplemented by reference TRBV7-2 and TRBJ1-3, the full variable domain reads GAGVSQSPSNKVTEKGKDVELRCDPISGHTALYWYRQSLGQGLEFLIYFQGNSAPDKSGLPSDRFSAERTGGSVSTLTIQRTQQEDSAVYLCASSLRGGDSGNTIYFGEGSWLTVV.

The J gene is TRBJ2-7, the V gene TRBV10-3; tentatively, D is TRBD2 (5 bases). The V end lost 0 bases, the J end lost 2 bases, and 8 bases lay between the germline ends. The length of the CDR3 is 14 residues. Germline CDR1 ENHRY, CDR2 SYGVKD. DNA for the CDR3: TGTGCCATCAGTGAGTCGAGCGGACCCTACGAGCAGTACTTC. Translating it yields CAISESSGPYEQYF.

This chain's CDR3 is CSATGLAGETQYF. CDR3 nucleotide sequence: TGCAGCGCCACAGGACTAGCGGGAGAGACCCAGTACTTC. The chain links TRBV29-1 to TRBJ2-5, with TRBD2 identical over 11 bases. Germline lookup yields CDR1 SQVTM and CDR2 ANQGSEA. The CDR3 is 13 residues long. V trimming: 7 bases; J trimming: 4 bases; junction bases outside the gene matches: 5.

The V and J genes are TRBV20-1 and TRBJ2-5, with TRBD2 as a possible D gene (6 bases). Between the trimmed V and J ends, which lost 3 bases and 5 bases, there was a span of 16 bases. This CDR3 is 14 amino acids long. Germline V gene data show CDR1 as DFQATT and CDR2 as SNEGSKA (reference sequence). The CDR3 protein is CSARARASVETQYF. The CDR3 DNA follows: TGCAGTGCTAGGGCCAGGGCTAGCGTGGAGACCCAGTACTTC.

This clonotype was seen a few times. V is TRBV7-3 and J is TRBJ2-3; 14 positions match TRBD2. The V gene's germline CDR1 is SGHTA and CDR2 FQGTGA. V shed 4 bases and J 0 bases; nucleotides not matched to a gene: 15. The CDR3 runs to 21 residues. The DNA of the CDR3 is TGTGCCAGCAGCTCAAAACAAGGGACTAGCGGGAGCCCACTAAGCACAGATACGCAGTATTTT. This sequence encodes CASSSKQGTSGSPLSTDTQYF.

The genes are TRBV10-3 and TRBJ1-1, with D hard to call. The germline CDR1 and CDR2 sequences are ENHRY and SYGVKD. Trimming removed 3 bases at V and 4 bases at J, with 12 bases between. This CDR3 contains 14 residues. The DNA of the CDR3 is TGTGCCATCAGTGAAGGGCCACCACCCACTGAAGCTTTCTTT. Its translation: CAISEGPPPTEAFF.

At least ten counts were recorded for this clonotype. The V call is TRBV7-2, the J call TRBJ2-1; D gene uncertain. With 5 bases removed from V and 6 bases from J, the gap between germline ends came to 14 bases. The germline CDR1 and CDR2 sequences are SGHTA and FQGNSA. The CDR3 runs to 14 residues. CDR3 sequence: CASSPRPSFNEQFF. CDR3 DNA sequence: TGTGCCAGCAGCCCCCGCCCTAGTTTCAATGAGCAGTTCTTC.

The CDR3 region is CASRPGQGSRDTEAFF. The CDR3 DNA is TGTGCCAGCAGACCGGGACAGGGGTCAAGGGACACTGAAGCTTTCTTT. This rearrangement joins TRBV6-1 to TRBJ1-1; 10 nucleotides match TRBD1. Per the germline V gene, CDR1 is MNHNS and CDR2 is SASEGT. The CDR3 runs to 16 residues. The V segment lost 6 bases and the J segment 3 bases; nucleotides outside the gene matches: 10.

The CDR3 nucleotides are TGTGCCAGCAGCTTAGAAGGTCACTTCTCTGGAAACACCATATATTTT. Translated: CASSLEGHFSGNTIYF. V usage is TRBV11-2 and J usage is TRBJ1-3; D is unresolved. The V end lost 0 bases, the J end lost 0 bases, and 9 bases lay between the germline ends. The CDR3 loop spans 16 amino acids. Germline V CDR1 and CDR2: SGHAT, FQNNGV.